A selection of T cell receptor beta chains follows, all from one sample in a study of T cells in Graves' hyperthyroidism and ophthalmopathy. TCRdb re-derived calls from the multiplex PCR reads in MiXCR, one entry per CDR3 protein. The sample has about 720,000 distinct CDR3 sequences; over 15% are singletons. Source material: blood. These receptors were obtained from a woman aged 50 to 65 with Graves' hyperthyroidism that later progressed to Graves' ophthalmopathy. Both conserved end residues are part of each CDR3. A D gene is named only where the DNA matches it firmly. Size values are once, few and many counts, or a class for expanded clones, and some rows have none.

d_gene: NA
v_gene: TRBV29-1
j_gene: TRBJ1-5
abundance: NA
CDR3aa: CSVGQSDQPQHF
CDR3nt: TGCAGCGTTGGGCAGTCAGATCAGCCCCAGCATTTT

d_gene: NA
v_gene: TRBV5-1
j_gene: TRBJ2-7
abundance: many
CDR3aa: CASSVTENYEQYF
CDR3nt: TGCGCCAGCAGCGTGACAGAGAACTACGAGCAGTACTTC

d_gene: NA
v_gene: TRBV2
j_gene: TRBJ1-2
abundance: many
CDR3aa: CASTGTSRYGYTF
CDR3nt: TGTGCCAGCACGGGGACCTCTCGGTATGGCTACACCTTC

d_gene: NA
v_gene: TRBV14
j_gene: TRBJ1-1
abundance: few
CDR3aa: CASSLRTANTEAFF
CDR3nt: TGTGCCAGCAGCCTGAGGACAGCGAACACTGAAGCTTTCTTT

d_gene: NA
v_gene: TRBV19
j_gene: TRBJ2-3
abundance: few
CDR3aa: CASRAGGLGLASPDTQYF
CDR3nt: TGTGCCAGCCGAGCAGGGGGACTTGGGCTAGCCAGCCCAGATACGCAGTATTTT

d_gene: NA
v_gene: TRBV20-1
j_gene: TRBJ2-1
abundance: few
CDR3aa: CSAREKRQGGTVEHQFF
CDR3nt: TGCAGTGCTAGAGAGAAGAGACAGGGAGGCACTGTTGAACACCAGTTCTTC

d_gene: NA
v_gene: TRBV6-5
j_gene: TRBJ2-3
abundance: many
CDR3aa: CASSYSRGRGDTQYF
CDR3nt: TGTGCCAGCAGTTACTCACGGGGCCGAGGAGATACGCAGTATTTT

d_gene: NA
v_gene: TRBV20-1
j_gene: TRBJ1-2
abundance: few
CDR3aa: CSARSGYTF
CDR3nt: TGCAGTGCTAGGTCTGGCTACACCTTC

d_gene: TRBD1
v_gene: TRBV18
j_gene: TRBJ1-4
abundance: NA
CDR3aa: CASSTETGGNEKLFF
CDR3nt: TGTGCCAGCTCAACGGAGACAGGGGGTAATGAAAAACTGTTTTTT

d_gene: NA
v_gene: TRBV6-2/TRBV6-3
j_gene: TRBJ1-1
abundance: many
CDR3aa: CASSYDGPGWVNTEAFF
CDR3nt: TGTGCCAGCAGTTACGACGGTCCAGGCTGGGTGAACACTGAAGCTTTCTTT

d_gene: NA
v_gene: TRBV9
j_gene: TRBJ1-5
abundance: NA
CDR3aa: CASSVAGGRHQPQHF
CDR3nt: TGTGCCAGCAGCGTAGCGGGAGGGCGTCATCAGCCCCAGCATTTT

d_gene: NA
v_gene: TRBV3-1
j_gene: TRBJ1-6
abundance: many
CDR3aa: CASSRTDGGRTSPLHF
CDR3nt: TGTGCCAGCAGTCGAACCGACGGAGGGAGGACCTCACCCCTCCACTTT

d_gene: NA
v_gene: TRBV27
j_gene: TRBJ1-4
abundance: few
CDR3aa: CASSSSWSATNEKLFF
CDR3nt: TGTGCCAGCAGTTCCTCCTGGTCAGCCACTAATGAAAAACTGTTTTTT

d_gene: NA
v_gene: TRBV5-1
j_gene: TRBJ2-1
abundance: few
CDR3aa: CPYHLSTREFYNEQFF
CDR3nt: TGCCCTTACCACCTTTCTACACGGGAATTCTACAATGAGCAGTTCTTC

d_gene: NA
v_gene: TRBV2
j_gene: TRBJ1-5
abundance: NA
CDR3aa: CASSPLREPPQHF
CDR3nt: TGTGCCAGCAGCCCTCTCAGAGAACCGCCCCAGCATTTT

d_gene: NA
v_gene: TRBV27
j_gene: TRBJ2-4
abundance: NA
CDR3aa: CASSLFSPGEIPGIKNIQYF
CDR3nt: TGTGCCAGCAGTTTATTTTCCCCGGGGGAAATCCCCGGGATCAAAAACATTCAGTACTTC

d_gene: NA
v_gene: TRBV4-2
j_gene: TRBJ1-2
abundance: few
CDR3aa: CASSQDRTAYGYTF
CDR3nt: TGTGCCAGCAGCCAAGACCGTACAGCTTATGGCTACACCTTC

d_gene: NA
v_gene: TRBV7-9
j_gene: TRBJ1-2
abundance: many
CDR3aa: CASSSREDYGYTF
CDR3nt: TGTGCCAGCAGCTCCAGGGAGGACTATGGCTACACCTTC

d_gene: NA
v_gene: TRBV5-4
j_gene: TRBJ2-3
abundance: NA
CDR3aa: CASSRPGREDTQYF
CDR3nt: TGTGCCAGCAGCCGCCCCGGCAGGGAAGATACGCAGTATTTT

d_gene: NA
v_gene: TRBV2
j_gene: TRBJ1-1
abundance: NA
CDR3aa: CASSHRVFMNTEAFF
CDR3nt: TGTGCCAGCAGTCACAGGGTTTTCATGAACACTGAAGCTTTCTTT

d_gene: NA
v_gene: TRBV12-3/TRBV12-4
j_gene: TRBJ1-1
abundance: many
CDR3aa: CASSLGPNTEAFF
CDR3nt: TGTGCCAGCAGCTTAGGCCCGAACACTGAAGCTTTCTTT

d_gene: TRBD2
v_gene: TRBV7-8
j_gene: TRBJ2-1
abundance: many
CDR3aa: CASSPITSGAYNEQFF
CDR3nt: TGTGCCAGCAGCCCCATAACTAGCGGGGCCTACAATGAGCAGTTCTTC

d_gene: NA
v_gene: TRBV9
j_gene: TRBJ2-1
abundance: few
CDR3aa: CASSRSTGTDEQFF
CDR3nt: TGTGCCAGCAGCAGATCCACAGGGACGGATGAGCAGTTCTTC

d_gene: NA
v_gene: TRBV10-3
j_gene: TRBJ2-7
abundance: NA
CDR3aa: CAISVDKPASYEQYF
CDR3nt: TGTGCCATCAGTGTCGATAAACCCGCCTCCTACGAGCAGTACTTC

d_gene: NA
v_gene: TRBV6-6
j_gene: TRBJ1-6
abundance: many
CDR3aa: CASSYGGDDSPLHF
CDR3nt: TGTGCCAGCAGTTACGGGGGGGATGATTCACCCCTCCACTTT

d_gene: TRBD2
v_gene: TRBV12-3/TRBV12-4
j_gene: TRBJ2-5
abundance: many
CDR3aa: CASSFSSGGVQETQYF
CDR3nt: TGTGCCAGCAGTTTCAGTAGCGGGGGGGTCCAAGAGACCCAGTACTTC

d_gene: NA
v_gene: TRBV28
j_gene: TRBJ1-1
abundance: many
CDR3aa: CASRAGTGAFF
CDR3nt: TGTGCCAGCAGGGCAGGGACGGGAGCTTTCTTT

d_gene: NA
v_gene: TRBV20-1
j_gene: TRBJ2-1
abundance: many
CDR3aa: CSASPSDNEQFF
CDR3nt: TGCAGTGCTAGCCCCTCGGACAACGAGCAGTTCTTC

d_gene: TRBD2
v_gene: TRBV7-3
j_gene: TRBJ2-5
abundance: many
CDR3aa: CASSLRAGTSGAETQYF
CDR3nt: TGTGCCAGCAGCTTAAGGGCTGGGACTAGCGGGGCGGAGACCCAGTACTTC